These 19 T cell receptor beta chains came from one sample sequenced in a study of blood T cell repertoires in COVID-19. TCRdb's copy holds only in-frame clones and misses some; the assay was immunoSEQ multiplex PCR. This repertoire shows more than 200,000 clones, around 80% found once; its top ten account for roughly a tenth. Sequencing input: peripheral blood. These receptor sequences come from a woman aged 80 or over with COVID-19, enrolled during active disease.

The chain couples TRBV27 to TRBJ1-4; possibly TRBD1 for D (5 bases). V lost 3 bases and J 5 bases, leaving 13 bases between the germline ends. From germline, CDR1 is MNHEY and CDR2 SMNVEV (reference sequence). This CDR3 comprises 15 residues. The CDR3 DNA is TGTGCCAGCAGTTTTTCAGGGTGGGGAAATGAAAAACTGTTTTTT. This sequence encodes CASSFSGWGNEKLFF. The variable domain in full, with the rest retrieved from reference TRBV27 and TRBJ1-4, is EAQVTQNPRYLITVTGKKLTVTCSQNMNHEYMSWYRQDPGLGLRQIYYSMNVEVTDKGDVPEGYKVSRKEKRNFPLILESPSPNQTSLYFCASSFSGWGNEKLFFGSGTQLSVL.

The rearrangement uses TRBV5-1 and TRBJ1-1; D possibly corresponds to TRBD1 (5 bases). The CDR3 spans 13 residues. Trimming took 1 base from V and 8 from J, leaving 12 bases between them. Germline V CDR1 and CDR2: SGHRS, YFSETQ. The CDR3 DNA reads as TGCGCCAGCAGCTTGAGTTCAGGGTGGGAAGCTTTCTTT. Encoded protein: CASSLSSGWEAFF. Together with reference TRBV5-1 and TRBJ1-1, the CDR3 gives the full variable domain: KAGVTQTPRYLIKTRGQQVTLSCSPISGHRSVSWYQQTPGQGLQFLFEYFSETQRNKGNFPGRFSGRQFSNSRSEMNVSTLELGDSALYLCASSLSSGWEAFFGQGTRLTVV.

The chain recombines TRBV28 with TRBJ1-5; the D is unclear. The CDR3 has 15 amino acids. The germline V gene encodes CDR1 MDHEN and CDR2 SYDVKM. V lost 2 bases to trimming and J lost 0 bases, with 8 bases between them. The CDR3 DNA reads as TGTGCCAGCAGTTTAGTATCCTATAGCAATCAGCCCCAGCATTTT. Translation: CASSLVSYSNQPQHF.

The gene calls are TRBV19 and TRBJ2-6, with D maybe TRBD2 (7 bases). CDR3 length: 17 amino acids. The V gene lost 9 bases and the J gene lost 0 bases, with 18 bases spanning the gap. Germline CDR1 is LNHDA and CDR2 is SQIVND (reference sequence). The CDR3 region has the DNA TGTGCCAGCCGGGGGGACATCCCGAGCTCTGGGGCCAACGTCCTGACTTTC. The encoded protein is CASRGDIPSSGANVLTF.

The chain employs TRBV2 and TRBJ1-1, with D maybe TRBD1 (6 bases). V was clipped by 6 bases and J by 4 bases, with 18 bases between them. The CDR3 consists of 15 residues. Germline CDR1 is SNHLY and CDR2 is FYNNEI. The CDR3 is CASSGEGGRFTEAFF. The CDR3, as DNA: TGTGCCAGCAGCGGAGAGGGGGGGCGGTTCACTGAAGCTTTCTTT.

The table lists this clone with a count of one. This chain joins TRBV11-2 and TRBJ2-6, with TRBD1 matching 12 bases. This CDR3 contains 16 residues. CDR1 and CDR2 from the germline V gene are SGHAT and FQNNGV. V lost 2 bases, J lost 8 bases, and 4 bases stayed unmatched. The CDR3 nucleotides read TGTGCCAGCAGCTTAATCGGGACAGGGGGCCCCAACGTCCTGACTTTC. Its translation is CASSLIGTGGPNVLTF.

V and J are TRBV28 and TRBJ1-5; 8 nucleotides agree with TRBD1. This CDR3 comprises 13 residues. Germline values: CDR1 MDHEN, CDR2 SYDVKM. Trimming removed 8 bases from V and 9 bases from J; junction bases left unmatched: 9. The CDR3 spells CASRPGGIPPQHF. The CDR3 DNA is TGTGCCAGCCGACCAGGGGGCATTCCGCCCCAGCATTTT.

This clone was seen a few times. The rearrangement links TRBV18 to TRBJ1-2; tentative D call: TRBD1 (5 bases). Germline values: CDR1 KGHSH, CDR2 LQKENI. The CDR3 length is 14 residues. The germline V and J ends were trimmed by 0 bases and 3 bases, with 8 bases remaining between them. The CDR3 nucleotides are TGTGCCAGCTCACCACCTACAGGATACTATGGCTACACCTTC. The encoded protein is CASSPPTGYYGYTF.

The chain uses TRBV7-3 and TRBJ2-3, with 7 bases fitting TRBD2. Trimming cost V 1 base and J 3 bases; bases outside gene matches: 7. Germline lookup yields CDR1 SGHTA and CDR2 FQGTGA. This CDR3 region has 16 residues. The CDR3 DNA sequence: TGTGCCAGCAGCTTAAGGCCTAGCGGTGCTACAGATACGCAGTATTTT. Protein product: CASSLRPSGATDTQYF.

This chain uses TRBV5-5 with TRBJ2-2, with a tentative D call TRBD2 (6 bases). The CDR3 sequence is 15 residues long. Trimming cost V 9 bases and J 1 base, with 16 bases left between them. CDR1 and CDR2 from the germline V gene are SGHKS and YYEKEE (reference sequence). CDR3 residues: CATRLEGLNTGELFF. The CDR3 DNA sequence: TGTGCCACCCGATTGGAGGGATTGAACACCGGGGAGCTGTTTTTT.

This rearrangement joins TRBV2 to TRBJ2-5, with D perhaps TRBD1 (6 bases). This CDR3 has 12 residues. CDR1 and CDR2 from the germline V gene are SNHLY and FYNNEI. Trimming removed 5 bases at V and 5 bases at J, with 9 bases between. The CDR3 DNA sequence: TGTGCCAGCAGTCCGAGGGGGGAGACCCAGTACTTC. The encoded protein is CASSPRGETQYF.

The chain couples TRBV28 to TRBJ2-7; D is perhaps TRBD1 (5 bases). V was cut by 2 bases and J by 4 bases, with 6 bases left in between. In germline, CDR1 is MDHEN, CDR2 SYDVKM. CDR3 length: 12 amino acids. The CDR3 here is CASSLNRYEQYF. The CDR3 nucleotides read TGTGCCAGCAGTTTAAACAGGTACGAGCAGTACTTC.

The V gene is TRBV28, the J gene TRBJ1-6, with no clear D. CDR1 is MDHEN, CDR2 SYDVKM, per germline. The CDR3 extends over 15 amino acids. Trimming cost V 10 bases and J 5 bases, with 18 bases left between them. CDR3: CATVPMRSNNSPLHF. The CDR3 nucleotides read TGTGCCACCGTACCCATGAGAAGTAATAATTCACCCCTCCACTTT.

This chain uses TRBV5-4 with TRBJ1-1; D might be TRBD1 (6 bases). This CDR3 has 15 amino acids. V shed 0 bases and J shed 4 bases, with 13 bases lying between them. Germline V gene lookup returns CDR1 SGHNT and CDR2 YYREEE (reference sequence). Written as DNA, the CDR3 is TGTGCCAGCAGCTTGGTCGGGGGCGGGAGCACTGAAGCTTTCTTT. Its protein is CASSLVGGGSTEAFF. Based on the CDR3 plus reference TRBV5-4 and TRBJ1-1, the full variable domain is ETGVTQSPTHLIKTRGQQVTLRCSSQSGHNTVSWYQQALGQGPQFIFQYYREEENGRGNFPPRFSGLQFPNYSSELNVNALELDDSALYLCASSLVGGGSTEAFFGQGTRLTVV.

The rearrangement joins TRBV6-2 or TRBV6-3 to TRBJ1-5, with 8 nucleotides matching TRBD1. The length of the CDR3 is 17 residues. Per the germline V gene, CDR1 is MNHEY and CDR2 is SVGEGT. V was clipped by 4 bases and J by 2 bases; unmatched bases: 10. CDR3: CASSFIQGATGNQPQHF. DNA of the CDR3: TGTGCCAGCAGTTTTATTCAGGGGGCCACTGGCAATCAGCCCCAGCATTTT.

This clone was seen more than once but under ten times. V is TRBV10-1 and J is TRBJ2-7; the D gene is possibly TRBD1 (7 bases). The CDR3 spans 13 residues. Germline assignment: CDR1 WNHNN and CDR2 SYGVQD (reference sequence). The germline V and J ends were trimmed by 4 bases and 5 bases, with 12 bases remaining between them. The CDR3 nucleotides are TGCGCCAGCAGTGGGAGGGGGCAGGACGAGCAGTACGTC. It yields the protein CASSGRGQDEQYV.

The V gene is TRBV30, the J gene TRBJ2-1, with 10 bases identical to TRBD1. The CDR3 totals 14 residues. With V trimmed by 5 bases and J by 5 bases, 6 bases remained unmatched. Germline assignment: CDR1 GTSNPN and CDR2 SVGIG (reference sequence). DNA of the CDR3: TGTGCCTGGTCGCGGGACAGGGGACACAATGAGCAGTTCTTC. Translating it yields CAWSRDRGHNEQFF.

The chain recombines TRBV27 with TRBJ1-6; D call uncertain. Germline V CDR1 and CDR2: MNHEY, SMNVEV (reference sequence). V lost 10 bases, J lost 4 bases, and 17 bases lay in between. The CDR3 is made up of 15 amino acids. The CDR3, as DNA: TGTGCCACCAGGTCATCCAATCTATATAATTCACCCCTCCACTTT. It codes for CATRSSNLYNSPLHF.

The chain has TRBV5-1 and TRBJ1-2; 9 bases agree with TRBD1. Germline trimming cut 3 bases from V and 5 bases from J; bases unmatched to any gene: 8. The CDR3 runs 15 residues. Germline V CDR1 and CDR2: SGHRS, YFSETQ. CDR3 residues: CASSYETGGPYGYTF. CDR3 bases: TGCGCCAGCAGCTATGAGACAGGGGGACCTTATGGCTACACCTTC.